The clone carrying this T cell receptor beta chain showed up just a few times. This sample stems from a study of T cells after yellow fever vaccination. Per the germline V gene, CDR1 is DFQATT and CDR2 is SNEGSKA (reference sequence). The CDR3 length is 13 residues. The ends were cut back, 0 bases at V and 4 bases at J, with 9 bases in the middle. TCRdb independently ran MiXCR on the 5' RACE reads; one entry per CDR3 protein. The data contain 150,000 to 200,000 distinct CDR3 sequences, roughly 9% of them singletons. This sequence joins TRBV20-1 and TRBJ1-1, with D tentatively TRBD1 (5 bases). The input for sequencing was CD8+ T cells sorted from PBMCs, taken 45 days after the yellow fever booster vaccination. The sequence was obtained from a man younger than 35 who received the YFV17D yellow fever vaccine. The CDR3: CSARDIRATEAFF. CDR3 coding DNA: TGCAGTGCTAGAGATATCAGGGCCACTGAAGCTTTCTTT.